A selection of T cell receptor beta chains follows, all from one sample in a study of T cells in localized non-small cell lung cancer. Some clones are missing from TCRdb's copy, which holds only in-frame ones; the method was immunoSEQ multiplex PCR. The repertoire holds tens of thousands of clones, with roughly 89% as singletons. The specimen was peripheral blood, collected before any cancer treatment. Every receptor here comes from a man aged 35 to 70 with stage I squamous cell lung carcinoma. The CDR3 runs from the conserved cysteine through the conserved F or W. For some rows the clone size is stated as once, few or many, or as a class when expanded; others skip it.

j_gene	v_gene	abundance	CDR3aa
TRBJ1-5	TRBV6-1	.	CASSDPGASQPQHF
TRBJ1-2	TRBV18	.	CASSRDRDGYTF
TRBJ2-2	TRBV9	.	CASSVVGTTAGELFF
TRBJ1-2	TRBV5-1	.	CASSLSEAENYGYTF
TRBJ1-1	TRBV27	.	CASRKTQGHNTEAFF
TRBJ2-3	TRBV18	.	CASSPGTGNEDTQYF
TRBJ1-6	TRBV6-1	.	CASGAWADGLSPLHF
TRBJ1-5	TRBV6-6	.	CASRVTGNQPQHF
TRBJ2-6	TRBV6-5	.	CASSSQASGANVLTF
TRBJ2-7	TRBV5-1	.	CASSSTGMYVRTTYEQYF
TRBJ1-3	TRBV28	.	CASSLLGGNTIYF
TRBJ2-7	TRBV2	few	CASSEAYEQYF
TRBJ1-1	TRBV6-1	.	CASSEAFLGGVNTEAFF
TRBJ2-1	TRBV10-1	.	CASSDSRNEQFF
TRBJ1-1	TRBV5-1	.	CASSSPQGMNTEAFF
TRBJ2-4	TRBV5-1	.	CASSLYRQYF
TRBJ2-7	TRBV5-4	.	CASANGGTGSYEQYF
TRBJ2-3	TRBV19	.	CASFSGGGGDTQYF
TRBJ1-3	TRBV13	.	CASSYGGSSGNTIYF
TRBJ2-7	TRBV7-2	.	CASSLRQATFYEQYF
TRBJ2-3	TRBV5-1	.	CASSLGGLDTDTQYF
TRBJ1-1	TRBV18	.	CASFLGENTEAFF
TRBJ2-2	TRBV5-4	.	CASSPIAPGQNTGELFF
TRBJ1-2	TRBV10-3	.	CAISGDSSKGYTF
TRBJ2-1	TRBV5-1	.	CASSLLQNEQFF
TRBJ2-5	TRBV11-2	.	CASRRNYQETQYF
TRBJ1-2	TRBV2	.	CASSPGQREGGYTF
TRBJ2-7	TRBV11-2	.	CASSPNPVGRYPYEQYF
TRBJ2-7	TRBV7-6	.	CASSLGGSGASYEQYF
TRBJ1-5	TRBV28	once	CASSLHRRLADSNQPQHF
TRBJ2-5	TRBV18	.	CASSPGSSGGETQYF
TRBJ2-1	TRBV7-7	.	CASSSAGGEQFF
TRBJ2-3	TRBV6-6	.	CASKGSVRVDTQYF
TRBJ2-2	TRBV7-9	.	CASSFTETGELFF
TRBJ2-2	TRBV2	.	CASRQTDTGELFF
TRBJ2-1	TRBV14	once	CASSQTSVYNEQFF
TRBJ2-1	TRBV4-3	.	CASSQELRDRGLNEQFF